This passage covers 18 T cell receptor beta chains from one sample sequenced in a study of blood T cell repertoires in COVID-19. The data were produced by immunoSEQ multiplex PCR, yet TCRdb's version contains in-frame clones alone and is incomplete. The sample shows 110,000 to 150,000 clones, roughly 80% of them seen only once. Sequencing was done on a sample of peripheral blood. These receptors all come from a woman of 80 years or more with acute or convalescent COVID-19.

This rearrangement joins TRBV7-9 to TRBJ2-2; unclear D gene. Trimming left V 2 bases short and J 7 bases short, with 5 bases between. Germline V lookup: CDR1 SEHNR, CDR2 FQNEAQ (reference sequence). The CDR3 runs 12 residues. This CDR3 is CASSLRYGELFF. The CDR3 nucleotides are TGTGCCAGCAGCTTACGGTACGGGGAGCTGTTTTTT.

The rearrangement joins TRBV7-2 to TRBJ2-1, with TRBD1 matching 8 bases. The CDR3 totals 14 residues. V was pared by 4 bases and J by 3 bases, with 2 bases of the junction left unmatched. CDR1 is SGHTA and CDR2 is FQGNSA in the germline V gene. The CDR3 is CASSSDRGYNEQFF. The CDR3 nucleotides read TGTGCCAGCAGCTCTGACAGGGGCTACAATGAGCAGTTCTTC.

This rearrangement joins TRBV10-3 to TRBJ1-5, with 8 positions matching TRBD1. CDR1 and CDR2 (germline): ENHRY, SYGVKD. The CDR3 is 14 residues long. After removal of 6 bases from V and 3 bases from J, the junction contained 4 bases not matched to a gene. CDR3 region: CAISEQGVNQPQHF. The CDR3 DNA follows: TGTGCCATCAGCGAACAGGGGGTCAATCAGCCCCAGCATTTT.

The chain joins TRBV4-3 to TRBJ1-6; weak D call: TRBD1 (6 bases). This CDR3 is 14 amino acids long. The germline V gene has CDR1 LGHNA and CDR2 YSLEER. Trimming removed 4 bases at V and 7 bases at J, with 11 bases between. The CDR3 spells CASSLGTGNSPLHF. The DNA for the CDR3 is TGCGCCAGCAGCCTTGGAACAGGGAATTCACCCCTCCACTTT.

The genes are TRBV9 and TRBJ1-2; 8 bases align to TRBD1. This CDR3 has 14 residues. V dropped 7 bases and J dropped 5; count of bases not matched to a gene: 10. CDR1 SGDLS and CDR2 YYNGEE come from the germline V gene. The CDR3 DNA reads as TGTGCCAGCTCCCCCGGACAGGGACAATATGGCTACACCTTC. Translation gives CASSPGQGQYGYTF.

The CDR3 here is CASSLMAAHSGNTIYF. CDR3 nucleotides: TGTGCCAGCAGCTTAATGGCAGCGCACTCTGGAAACACCATATATTTT. The rearrangement joins TRBV7-9 to TRBJ1-3; D gene unclear. Germline CDR1 reads SEHNR; CDR2 reads FQNEAQ (reference sequence). The CDR3 length is 16 residues. The ends were cut back, 2 bases at V and 0 bases at J, with 11 bases in the middle.

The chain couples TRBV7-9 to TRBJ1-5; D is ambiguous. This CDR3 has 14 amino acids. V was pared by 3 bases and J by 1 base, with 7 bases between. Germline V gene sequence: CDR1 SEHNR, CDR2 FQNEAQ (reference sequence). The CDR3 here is CASSFGRSNQPQHF. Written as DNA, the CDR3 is TGTGCCAGCAGCTTCGGCAGGAGCAATCAGCCCCAGCATTTT.

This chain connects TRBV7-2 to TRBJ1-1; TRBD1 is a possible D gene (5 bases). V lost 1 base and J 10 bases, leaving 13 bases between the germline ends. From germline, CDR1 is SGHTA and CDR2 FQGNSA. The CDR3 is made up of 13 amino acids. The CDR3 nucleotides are TGTGCCAGCAGCTTAGGCGGCAGGGTGGGAGCTTTCTTT. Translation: CASSLGGRVGAFF.

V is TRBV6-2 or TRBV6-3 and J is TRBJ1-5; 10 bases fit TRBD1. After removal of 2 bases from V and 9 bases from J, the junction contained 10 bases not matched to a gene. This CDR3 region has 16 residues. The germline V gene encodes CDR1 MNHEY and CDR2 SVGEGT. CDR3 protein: CASSYVRDRGFWPQHF. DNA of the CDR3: TGTGCCAGCAGTTACGTAAGGGACAGGGGTTTTTGGCCCCAGCATTTT.

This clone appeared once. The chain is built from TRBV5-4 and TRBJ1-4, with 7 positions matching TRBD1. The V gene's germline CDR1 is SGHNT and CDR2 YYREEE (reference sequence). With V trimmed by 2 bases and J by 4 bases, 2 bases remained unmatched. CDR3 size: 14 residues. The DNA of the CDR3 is TGTGCCAGCAGCTTTTGGGACAGTAATGAAAAACTGTTTTTT. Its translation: CASSFWDSNEKLFF.

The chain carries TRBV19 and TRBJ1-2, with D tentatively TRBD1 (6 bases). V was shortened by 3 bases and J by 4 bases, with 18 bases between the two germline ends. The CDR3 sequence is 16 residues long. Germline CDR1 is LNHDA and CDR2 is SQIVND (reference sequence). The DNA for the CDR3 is TGTGCCAGTAGTATGGTCAATACAGGGTTGAGCTATGGCTACACCTTC. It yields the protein CASSMVNTGLSYGYTF.

CDR3 bases: TGTGCCAGCACCCGGGGGTCCGGGGAGCTGTTTTTT. It encodes CASTRGSGELFF. The chain joins TRBV7-3 to TRBJ2-2; a weak D match, TRBD2 (6 bases). Trimming cost V 7 bases and J 6 bases, with 9 bases left between them. Germline CDR1 reads SGHTA; CDR2 reads FQGTGA. The CDR3 runs 12 residues.

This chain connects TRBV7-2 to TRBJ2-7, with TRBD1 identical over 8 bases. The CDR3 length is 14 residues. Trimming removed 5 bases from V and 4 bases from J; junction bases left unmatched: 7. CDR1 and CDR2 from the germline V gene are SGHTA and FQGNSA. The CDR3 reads CASSRRQGPYEQYF. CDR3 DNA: TGTGCCAGCAGCCGGAGACAGGGGCCGTACGAGCAGTACTTC.

Here the CDR3 reads CASSSSGGENNEQFF. The CDR3 DNA is TGTGCCAGCAGCTCCTCGGGGGGCGAGAACAATGAGCAGTTCTTC. This sequence joins TRBV7-3 and TRBJ2-1; D perhaps matches TRBD2 (7 bases). The germline V gene encodes CDR1 SGHTA and CDR2 FQGTGA. This CDR3 comprises 15 residues. With 4 bases removed from V and 5 bases from J, the gap between germline ends came to 15 bases.

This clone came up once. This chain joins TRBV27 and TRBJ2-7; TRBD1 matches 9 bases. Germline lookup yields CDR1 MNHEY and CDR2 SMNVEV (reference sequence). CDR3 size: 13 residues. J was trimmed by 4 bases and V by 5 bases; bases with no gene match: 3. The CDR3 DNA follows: TGTGCCAGCAGTCGAGACAGGGGGTACGAGCAGTACTTC. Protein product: CASSRDRGYEQYF.

In nucleotides, the CDR3 is TGTGCCAGCAGTGAGCAGGGTAATTCACCCCTCCACTTT. Its translation is CASSEQGNSPLHF. The chain recombines TRBV2 with TRBJ1-6, with D perhaps matching TRBD1 (5 bases). V was shortened by 3 bases and J by 6 bases, with 6 bases between the two germline ends. The CDR3 length is 13 residues. CDR1 is SNHLY, CDR2 FYNNEI, per germline.

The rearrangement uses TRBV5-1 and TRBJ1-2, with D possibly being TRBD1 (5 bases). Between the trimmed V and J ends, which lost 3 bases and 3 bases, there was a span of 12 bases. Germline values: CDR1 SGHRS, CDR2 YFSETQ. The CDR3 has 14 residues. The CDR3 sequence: CASSSGRGDYGYTF. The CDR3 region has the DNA TGCGCCAGCAGCTCCGGGCGGGGGGACTATGGCTACACCTTC.

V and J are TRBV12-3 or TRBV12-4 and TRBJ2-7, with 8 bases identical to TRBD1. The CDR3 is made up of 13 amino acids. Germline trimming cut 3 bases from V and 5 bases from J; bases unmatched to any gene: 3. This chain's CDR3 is CASSFETGDEQYF. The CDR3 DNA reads TGTGCCAGCAGTTTCGAGACAGGGGACGAGCAGTACTTC.